The 23 T cell receptor beta chains reported below all come from one sample, sequenced in a study of control samples from healthy donors and cancer patients. Libraries were prepared by immunoSEQ multiplex PCR; TCRdb keeps only in-frame clonotypes and omits some of them. The sample has fewer than 120,000 clones, 88% seen once. Input material: PBMCs. Receptors were obtained from a woman aged 55-70 years with lung cancer.

With regard to this clone: One end of the junction fails to match germline, which may point to a read error. V is TRBV15 and J is TRBJ1-2; TRBD1 aligns across 8 bases. Germline loops: CDR1 LNHNV, CDR2 YYDKDF (reference sequence). The CDR3 is made up of 15 amino acids. CDR3 in amino acids: CATSGDRGPHGGYTF. CDR3 coding DNA: TGTGCCACCAGCGGAGACAGGGGCCCTCACGGGGGCTACACCTTC.

As for this clone: Distinct nucleotide sequences in the sample also encode this CDR3. The chain uses TRBV24-1 and TRBJ2-1, with D uncertain. The germline CDR1 and CDR2 sequences are KGHDR and SFDVKD. V dropped 0 bases and J dropped 8 bases, with 1 base sitting between them. The CDR3 is 11 amino acids. This CDR3 reads CATSDLDEQFF. CDR3 sequence (DNA): TGTGCCACCAGTGATTTGGATGAGCAGTTCTTC.

The chain links TRBV7-2 to TRBJ1-5, with 11 bases identical to TRBD1. The CDR3 has 16 residues. The V and J ends lost 1 base and 6 bases, in that order; junction bases with no gene match: 5. CDR1 SGHTA and CDR2 FQGNSA come from the germline V gene. CDR3 bases: TGTGCCAGCAGCTTAGGGACAGGGGGCGATTCTCAGCCCCAGCATTTT. Residues: CASSLGTGGDSQPQHF.

Only one count was recorded for this clone. This chain connects TRBV29-1 to TRBJ1-1; unclear D gene. CDR3 length equals 13 residues. Trimming removed 6 bases from V and 3 bases from J, with 14 bases in between. CDR1 is SQVTM and CDR2 is ANQGSEA in the germline V gene. CDR3 region: CSVVRGLDTEAFF. CDR3 nucleotides: TGCAGCGTGGTCCGAGGGTTGGACACTGAAGCTTTCTTT.

This chain uses TRBV7-2 with TRBJ2-7; 12 bases agree with TRBD2. The CDR3 totals 15 residues. Trimming took 6 bases from V and 6 from J; bases not matched to a gene: 9. CDR1 is SGHTA and CDR2 is FQGNSA in the germline V gene. The CDR3 bases are TGTGCCAGCAGAAACGGACTAGCGGGATCGGGCGAGCAGTACTTC. This codes for CASRNGLAGSGEQYF.

This chain joins TRBV3-1 (or the pseudogene TRBV3-2) and TRBJ2-1, with TRBD2 matching over 10 bases. V lost 3 bases to trimming and J lost 4 bases; unmatched junction nucleotides: 3. CDR1 is LGHDT, CDR2 YNNKEL, per germline (reference sequence). The CDR3 runs to 15 residues. This CDR3 is CASSQTSGLYNEQFF. For the CDR3, the DNA is TGTGCCAGCAGCCAGACTAGCGGGTTATACAATGAGCAGTTCTTC.

This chain joins TRBV27 and TRBJ1-6; D gene unclear. The CDR3 consists of 15 residues. Germline V CDR1 and CDR2: MNHEY, SMNVEV (reference sequence). Trimming cost V 5 bases and J 0 bases, with 8 bases left between them. The CDR3 is CASSIGSSYNSPLHF. In DNA form, the CDR3 reads TGTGCCAGCAGTATTGGCAGCTCCTATAATTCACCCCTCCACTTT.

The chain joins TRBV29-1 to TRBJ1-2, with a weak D call TRBD1 (6 bases). The CDR3 sequence is 16 residues long. Trimming took off 3 bases at V and 4 bases at J, with 21 bases between the two ends. Germline lookup yields CDR1 SQVTM and CDR2 ANQGSEA. CDR3 DNA: TGCAGCGTTGATGCAAGTGGTGGACAACAGGGCTATGGCTACACCTTC. Translating it yields CSVDASGGQQGYGYTF. The full variable domain, rest sourced from reference TRBV29-1 and TRBJ1-2, is SAVISQKPSRDICQRGTSLTIQCQVDSQVTMMFWYRQQPGQSLTLIATANQGSEATYESGFVIDKFPISRPNLTFSTLTVSNMSPEDSSIYLCSVDASGGQQGYGYTFGSGTRLTVV.

The V call is TRBV19, the J call TRBJ1-6, with unresolved D. In germline, CDR1 is LNHDA, CDR2 SQIVND (reference sequence). Trimming shortened V by 0 bases and J by 7 bases, and 10 bases separated the two germline ends. The CDR3 totals 15 residues. CDR3 DNA: TGTGCCAGTAGTATAGAGCAAGGGAGCAATTCACCCCTCCACTTT. Protein sequence: CASSIEQGSNSPLHF.

The V and J genes are TRBV5-1 and TRBJ1-1; 7 bases line up with TRBD1. With V trimmed by 0 bases and J by 3 bases, 5 bases remained unmatched. Germline lookup yields CDR1 SGHRS and CDR2 YFSETQ. The CDR3 contains 15 residues. As DNA, the CDR3 is TGCGCCAGCAGCTTGGGAGGGGGCTGGGACACTGAAGCTTTCTTT. Residues: CASSLGGGWDTEAFF.

The chain carries TRBV19 and TRBJ2-1; 11 bases are a match to TRBD2. Germline V gene lookup returns CDR1 LNHDA and CDR2 SQIVND (reference sequence). The CDR3 totals 15 residues. V trimming: 3 bases; J trimming: 4 bases; junction bases outside the gene matches: 2. The CDR3 DNA reads TGTGCCAGTAGTATGACTAGCGGGACGTACAATGAGCAGTTCTTC. It encodes CASSMTSGTYNEQFF.

V is TRBV19 and J is TRBJ1-6; tentatively, D is TRBD1 (5 bases). CDR3 length equals 14 residues. Per the germline V gene, CDR1 is LNHDA and CDR2 is SQIVND (reference sequence). Trimming took off 5 bases at V and 7 bases at J, with 12 bases between the two ends. Here the CDR3 DNA reads TGTGCCAGTAGTTCCGGGACCGAAAATTCACCCCTCCACTTT. Translating it yields CASSSGTENSPLHF. Together with reference TRBV19 and TRBJ1-6, the CDR3 gives the full variable domain: DGGITQSPKYLFRKEGQNVTLSCEQNLNHDAMYWYRQDPGQGLRLIYYSQIVNDFQKGDIAEGYSVSREKKESFPLTVTSAQKNPTAFYLCASSSGTENSPLHFGNGTRLTVT.

This clone was observed a few times. This chain joins TRBV29-1 and TRBJ2-5; tentatively, D is TRBD1 or TRBD2 (6 bases each). V lost 6 bases, J lost 3 bases, and 8 bases lay in between. The CDR3 spans 11 residues. Germline V gene data show CDR1 as SQVTM and CDR2 as ANQGSEA. Here the CDR3 reads CSVRGEETQYF. DNA of the CDR3: TGCAGCGTGAGGGGGGAAGAGACCCAGTACTTC.

In its sample, this clone was seen a few times. V usage is TRBV13 and J usage is TRBJ2-7, with D possibly matching TRBD2 (5 bases). The germline gives CDR1 PRHDT, CDR2 FYEKMQ (reference sequence). This CDR3 contains 14 residues. The V end was cut by 2 bases, the J end by 7 bases, with 15 bases between. CDR3 protein: CASSLRRPSLEQYF. CDR3 coding DNA: TGTGCCAGCAGCTTAAGGCGCCCTAGCTTAGAGCAGTACTTC.

This CDR3 is CASSTGQGRANEQFF. CDR3 in DNA: TGTGCCAGTAGTACCGGACAGGGACGGGCCAATGAGCAGTTCTTC. V usage is TRBV19 and J usage is TRBJ2-1; 8 nucleotides align to TRBD1. This CDR3 contains 15 residues. Per germline, CDR1 LNHDA and CDR2 SQIVND (reference sequence). V lost 4 bases, J lost 6 bases, and 8 bases stayed unmatched.

In this sample, this clone turned up once. The chain couples TRBV19 to TRBJ1-5; TRBD1 is a possible D gene (5 bases). The ends were cut back, 6 bases at V and 5 bases at J, with 8 bases in the middle. CDR1 is LNHDA, CDR2 SQIVND, per germline (reference sequence). The CDR3 has 12 amino acids. CDR3 amino acids: CASSSGYQPQHF. The CDR3 DNA sequence: TGTGCCAGTAGCTCAGGGTATCAGCCCCAGCATTTT.

This chain connects TRBV7-9 to TRBJ1-1, with 12 bases that match TRBD1. The CDR3 sequence is 15 residues long. The V and J ends lost 8 bases and 5 bases, in that order; junction bases with no gene match: 9. CDR1 and CDR2 from the germline V gene are SEHNR and FQNEAQ (reference sequence). The DNA for the CDR3 is TGTGCCAGCGTACCGGGACAGGGGGCGCGGACTGAAGCTTTCTTT. Translated: CASVPGQGARTEAFF.

The V and J genes are TRBV4-3 and TRBJ2-6; no firm D call. The germline V gene has CDR1 LGHNA and CDR2 YSLEER. CDR3 length: 16 amino acids. V was shortened by 0 bases and J by 0 bases, with 6 bases between the two germline ends. In DNA form, the CDR3 reads TGCGCCAGCAGCCAAGACGGTTTCTCTGGGGCCAACGTCCTGACTTTC. It encodes CASSQDGFSGANVLTF.

The genes are TRBV25-1 and TRBJ2-7, with unresolved D. Germline V CDR1 and CDR2: MGHDK, SYGVNS. The V and J ends lost 0 bases and 1 base respectively, with 7 bases between them. There are 14 residues in the CDR3. For the CDR3, the DNA is TGTGCCAGCAGTGAATATCCCCATTCCTACGAGCAGTACTTC. As protein: CASSEYPHSYEQYF.

The gene calls are TRBV2 and TRBJ2-7; D unclear. The CDR3 loop spans 13 amino acids. V lost 3 bases, J lost 0 bases, and 6 bases lay in between. Germline V gene lookup returns CDR1 SNHLY and CDR2 FYNNEI. The CDR3 DNA is TGTGCCAGCAGTGATGACCTCTCCTACGAGCAGTACTTC. Its protein product is CASSDDLSYEQYF.

The V call is TRBV5-1, the J call TRBJ2-2; D perhaps matches TRBD1 (7 bases). Per the germline V gene, CDR1 is SGHRS and CDR2 is YFSETQ. This CDR3 is 15 amino acids long. Trimming cost V 4 bases and J 3 bases, with 13 bases left between them. The CDR3 sequence is CASSPQGGDTGELFF. Here the CDR3 DNA reads TGCGCCAGCAGCCCCCAGGGGGGAGACACCGGGGAGCTGTTTTTT.

This clone was seen more than once but under ten times. The CDR3 loop is CASSLGPGTNLAEAFF. The CDR3 DNA is TGTGCCAGCAGCTTAGGCCCCGGGACAAATTTAGCTGAAGCTTTCTTT. The genes are TRBV7-3 and TRBJ1-1; D may be TRBD1 (6 bases). The CDR3 spans 16 residues. V lost 2 bases and J 6 bases, leaving 19 bases between the germline ends. The germline V gene encodes CDR1 SGHTA and CDR2 FQGTGA.

The chain carries TRBV1 and TRBJ2-1; TRBD2 is taken as the D call from the table, unchecked against the DNA. TRBV1 is reported as a pseudogene. There are 15 residues in the CDR3. The CDR3 is CTSTPSLAAYNEQFF. The CDR3 DNA reads TGCACCAGCACTCCCTCCCTAGCGGCATACAATGAGCAGTTCTTC.